This T cell receptor (beta chain) was identified during a study of T cell responses to AZD1222 COVID-19 vaccine. Study-wide findings and caveats: The study sampled repertoires only after the peak T cell response.

The J segment lost 7 bases and the V segment lost 6 bases, leaving 6 bases of the junction unmatched. The germline CDR1 and CDR2 sequences are MNHEY and SVGAGI. CDR3 length: 14 amino acids. A remark on this clone: The antigen is unknown.

TCRdb keeps only in-frame clones here, not all; method: immunoSEQ multiplex PCR. Of more than 140,000 clones listed, roughly 88% are singletons. The clonotype comes from an adult in good health. The sample consisted of peripheral blood, taken on day 0 of AZD1222 vaccination. The J gene is TRBJ2-3, the V gene TRBV6-5; 11 nucleotides match TRBD2. Written as DNA, the CDR3 is TGTGCCAGCAGCCGGCTAGCGGGAGGAAATACGCAGTATTTT. Its translation is CASSRLAGGNTQYF.